What follows are 16 T cell receptor beta chains derived from one specimen sequenced in a study of CD8 T cells in ankylosing spondylitis. TCRdb re-called the 5' RACE reads with MiXCR, one entry per CDR3 protein. The table shows more than 60,000 distinct CDR3 sequences, with 6.2% occurring only once. The sequencing input was synovial fluid, either unsorted or a sorted T cell fraction (not recorded which). The receptors stem from a male donor with ankylosing spondylitis.

The table lists this clonotype with many counts. The chain carries TRBV4-3 and TRBJ2-7; 9 positions agree with TRBD2. V lost 0 bases and J lost 2; bases outside the gene matches: 5. Germline CDR1 and CDR2: LGHNA and YSLEER. CDR3 length: 16 amino acids. The CDR3 region has the DNA TGCGCCAGCAGCCAAGATCGGATAGCGGGAGCCTACGAGCAGTACTTC. It codes for CASSQDRIAGAYEQYF.

V and J are TRBV3-1 and TRBJ2-6; D perhaps matches TRBD1 (5 bases). This CDR3 region has 14 residues. With 5 bases removed from V and 4 bases from J, the gap between germline ends came to 9 bases. The germline CDR1 and CDR2 sequences are LGHDT and YNNKEL (reference sequence). DNA of the CDR3: TGTGCCAGCAGCGGGGCGTACGGGGCCAACGTCCTGACTTTC. Its protein product is CASSGAYGANVLTF.

Worth noting for this clonotype: Given a much more abundant clone one base away, this may be a read error. J is TRBJ2-5 and V is TRBV6-6, with D unclear. CDR3 length: 11 amino acids. Germline CDR1 is MNHNY and CDR2 is SVGAGI (reference sequence). The chain's CDR3 is CASSSKETRYF. CDR3 sequence (DNA): TGTGCCAGCAGTTCGAAAGAGACCCGGTACTTC.

This clonotype has more than one count but fewer than ten. The CDR3 DNA follows: TGTGCCAGCAGCCCGACAGGGACCACCGGGGAGCTGTTTTTT. Encoded protein: CASSPTGTTGELFF. The V gene is TRBV11-1, the J gene TRBJ2-2; 7 bases map to TRBD1. There are 14 residues in the CDR3. The germline gives CDR1 SGHAT, CDR2 FQDESV (reference sequence). V lost 5 bases to trimming and J lost 4 bases; unmatched junction nucleotides: 4. Drawing the rest from reference TRBV11-1 and TRBJ2-2, the complete variable domain is EAEVAQSPRYKITEKSQAVAFWCDPISGHATLYWYRQILGQGPELLVQFQDESVVDDSQLPKDRFSAERLKGVDSTLKIQPAELGDSAMYLCASSPTGTTGELFFGEGSRLTVL.

This clonotype was seen ten or more times. The CDR3 bases are TGTGCCAGCAGCTTTGGTGCATATGGCTACACCTTC. Amino acid sequence: CASSFGAYGYTF. This sequence joins TRBV7-2 and TRBJ1-2, with D unresolved. The CDR3 contains 12 residues. The germline V and J ends were trimmed by 3 bases and 5 bases, with 7 bases remaining between them. Germline CDR1 is SGHTA and CDR2 is FQGNSA.

This clonotype was counted ten times or more. J is TRBJ1-5 and V is TRBV29-1; D is unresolved. Trimming left V 4 bases short and J 4 bases short, with 5 bases between. The CDR3 loop spans 11 amino acids. Germline V gene lookup returns CDR1 SQVTM and CDR2 ANQGSEA. The CDR3 region is CSVGTNQPQHF. CDR3 in DNA: TGCAGCGTTGGCACTAATCAGCCCCAGCATTTT.

This clonotype was counted at least ten times. This rearrangement joins TRBV5-1 to TRBJ2-1; 13 bases are a match to TRBD2. The CDR3 length is 17 residues. CDR1 SGHRS and CDR2 YFSETQ come from the germline V gene. With V trimmed by 1 base and J by 10 bases, 11 bases remained unmatched. The CDR3: CASSLNGRTSGSYEQFF. The CDR3 nucleotides are TGCGCCAGCAGCTTGAACGGTCGGACTAGCGGGAGCTACGAGCAGTTCTTC.

The rearrangement links TRBV10-2 to TRBJ1-2; TRBD1 matches 8 bases. Germline-derived CDR1 and CDR2 are WSHSY and SAAADI. The CDR3 consists of 13 residues. V lost 6 bases to trimming and J lost 3 bases; unmatched junction nucleotides: 3. The CDR3 loop is CASSRTGYYGYTF. The CDR3, as DNA: TGCGCCAGCAGCCGGACAGGGTACTATGGCTACACCTTC.

This clonotype was seen only a few times. The V and J genes are TRBV6-1 and TRBJ2-3; D gene ambiguous. In germline, CDR1 is MNHNS, CDR2 SASEGT. The CDR3 is 13 amino acids. Between the trimmed V and J ends, which lost 7 bases and 6 bases, there was a span of 14 bases. The CDR3 here is CASTEVITDTQYF. For the CDR3, the DNA is TGTGCCAGCACCGAAGTGATTACTGATACGCAGTATTTT.

The chain is built from TRBV12-3 or TRBV12-4 and TRBJ2-7; TRBD1 matches at 9 bases. This CDR3 is built from 14 residues. V shed 5 bases and J 3 bases; nucleotides not matched to a gene: 5. In nucleotides, the CDR3 is TGTGCCAGCAGTCCTGACAGGGGGGTCTACGAGCAGTACTTC. Encoded protein: CASSPDRGVYEQYF.

This clonotype was found many times. This chain uses TRBV27 with TRBJ1-5; tentative D call: TRBD1 (5 bases). Germline CDR1 MNHEY, CDR2 SMNVEV (reference sequence). The CDR3 runs to 13 residues. V lost 6 bases, J lost 6 bases, and 12 bases lay in between. The CDR3: CASRKGRGQPQHF. CDR3 in DNA: TGTGCCAGCAGAAAAGGGAGGGGTCAGCCCCAGCATTTT.

There are a few counts of this clonotype. The chain combines TRBV12-3 or TRBV12-4 with TRBJ1-2, with 9 bases that match TRBD1. The V segment lost 6 bases and the J segment 8 bases; nucleotides outside the gene matches: 7. The CDR3 contains 13 residues. The CDR3 is CASSPRQGGGYTF. CDR3 DNA sequence: TGTGCCAGCAGCCCCAGACAGGGGGGCGGCTACACCTTC.

DNA for the CDR3: TGTGCCAGCAGTTACAGACGGGGTAGTCGGGGGGAGCAGTTCTTC. Translated, it gives CASSYRRGSRGEQFF. The chain is built from TRBV6-5 and TRBJ2-1, with D maybe TRBD2 (6 bases). Deletions cut 2 bases from V and 10 bases from J, with 18 bases between. Germline CDR1 is MNHEY and CDR2 is SVGAGI. This CDR3 has 15 amino acids.

The chain uses TRBV20-1 and TRBJ2-7; 8 bases match TRBD2. The CDR3 sequence is 13 residues long. The ends lost 3 bases at V and 2 bases at J; junction bases unmatched: 3. CDR1 and CDR2 from the germline V gene are DFQATT and SNEGSKA (reference sequence). The CDR3 here is CSASSSGPYEQYF. CDR3 coding DNA: TGCAGTGCTAGTTCTAGCGGGCCCTACGAGCAGTACTTC.

In its sample, this clonotype was seen many times. The chain uses TRBV3-1 and TRBJ2-1; no clear D gene. This CDR3 has 13 residues. CDR1 LGHDT and CDR2 YNNKEL come from the germline V gene (reference sequence). V lost 2 bases and J lost 7, with 9 bases in between. The CDR3 sequence: CASSQSRVNEQFF. CDR3 bases: TGTGCCAGCAGCCAAAGTAGAGTTAATGAGCAGTTCTTC.

This clonotype was counted ten times or more. The chain carries TRBV12-3 or TRBV12-4 and TRBJ2-3, with 14 bases fitting TRBD2. V lost 2 bases, J lost 3 bases, and 10 bases stayed unmatched. The length of the CDR3 is 19 residues. CDR3: CASSLSTGLAGVSTDTQYF. For the CDR3, the DNA is TGTGCCAGCAGTTTATCGACGGGACTAGCGGGAGTGTCTACAGATACGCAGTATTTT.